This T cell receptor beta chain originates from a study of blood T cell repertoires in COVID-19. Per the germline V gene, CDR1 is LNHDA and CDR2 is SQIVND (reference sequence). The junction had 3 bases not matched to a gene; V was cut back by 7 bases and J by 5 bases. The CDR3 is made up of 13 amino acids. This clone is a singleton in its sample. Produced via immunoSEQ multiplex PCR; TCRdb's table is partial and in-frame only. The profile shows 200,000 to 250,000 clones, 85% to 90% of them singletons. The sequenced sample was peripheral blood. The rearrangement joins TRBV19 to TRBJ1-1; 11 bases align to TRBD1. This sequence originates from a woman in her sixties or seventies with acute or convalescent COVID-19. CDR3 protein: CASMRDRGTEAFF. The DNA of the CDR3 is TGTGCCAGTATGAGGGACAGGGGGACTGAAGCTTTCTTT.